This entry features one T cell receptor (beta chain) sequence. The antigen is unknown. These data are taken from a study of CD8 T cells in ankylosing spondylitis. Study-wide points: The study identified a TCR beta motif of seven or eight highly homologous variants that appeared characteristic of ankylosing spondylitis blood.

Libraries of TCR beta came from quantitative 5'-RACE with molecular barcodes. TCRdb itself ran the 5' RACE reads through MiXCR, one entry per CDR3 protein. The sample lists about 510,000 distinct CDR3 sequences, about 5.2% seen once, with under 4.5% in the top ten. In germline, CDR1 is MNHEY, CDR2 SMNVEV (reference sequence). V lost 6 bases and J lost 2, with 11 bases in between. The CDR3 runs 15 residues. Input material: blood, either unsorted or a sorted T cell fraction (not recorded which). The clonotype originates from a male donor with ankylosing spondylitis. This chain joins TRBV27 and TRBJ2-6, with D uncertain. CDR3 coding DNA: TGTGCCAGCAGCCACCCAGAGGCTGGGGCCAACGTCCTGACTTTC. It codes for CASSHPEAGANVLTF.